Listed below are T cell receptor beta chains from one sample, sequenced in a study of shared clonotypes between healthy human individuals. Using immunoSEQ multiplex PCR, the repertoire was profiled, and TCRdb retains in-frame clones only, with some absent. The sample comprises around 1,900,000 clones, roughly 95% of which are singletons, and about 1.6% rests with the top ten. Sample: naive CD8+ T cells from PBMCs. The origin of the receptors is a man between 18 and 35 years old in good health. Some clones in this sample may be carry-over from other donors' samples. The CDR3 runs from the conserved cysteine through the conserved F or W. Each record gives: V gene, D gene, J gene, clone size, CDR3 DNA, CDR3 protein. D genes are given only for firm matches. The size of a clone is reported for some rows only, either as once, few or many, or as a class for expanded clones.

TRBV11-2,-,TRBJ1-2,once,TGTGCCAGCAGCTTAGCGGGGGTAGGCTACACCTTC,CASSLAGVGYTF
TRBV4-3,-,TRBJ2-1,-,TGCGCCAGCAGCCATTTTCGACAGGGACTATATAATGAGCAGTTCTTC,CASSHFRQGLYNEQFF
TRBV5-1,-,TRBJ1-1,-,TGCGCCAGCAGCTTGGACGGGTTGATGAACACTGAAGCTTTCTTT,CASSLDGLMNTEAFF
TRBV7-9,-,TRBJ1-1,-,TGTGCCAGCAGCAAGGAAGACCCTGAAGCTTTCTTT,CASSKEDPEAFF
TRBV11-2,TRBD2,TRBJ2-1,-,TGTGCCAGCAGCTTAGAAGCGGGAGATTATTATGAGCAGTTCTTC,CASSLEAGDYYEQFF
TRBV28,-,TRBJ2-7,-,TGTGCCAGCAGAAACCGGGGCCAAACACGACTCGAGCAGTACTTC,CASRNRGQTRLEQYF
TRBV11-2,-,TRBJ2-2,-,TGTGCCAGCAGCTCACAAACCGGCAGCCCCGCGAACACCGGGGAGCTGTTTTTT,CASSSQTGSPANTGELFF
TRBV15,TRBD1,TRBJ2-7,-,TGTGCCACCAGCCGAACAGGGGGCTCCTACGAGCAGTACTTC,CATSRTGGSYEQYF
TRBV29-1,-,TRBJ1-1,-,TGCAGCGTTGACCCTGGGGGAGCTTTCTTT,CSVDPGGAFF
TRBV4-2,-,TRBJ2-1,-,TGTGCCAGCAGCCAAGATGAGGGCACCTCCTACAATGAGCAGTTCTTC,CASSQDEGTSYNEQFF
TRBV27,TRBD1,TRBJ2-5,-,TGTGCCAGCAGTAAAATCCACAGGGGTCAAGAGACCCAGTACTTC,CASSKIHRGQETQYF
TRBV19,-,TRBJ2-5,-,TGTGCCAGTAGTCCCCGGGGACAAGAGACCCAGTACTTC,CASSPRGQETQYF
TRBV4-3,-,TRBJ1-1,-,TGCGCCAGCAGCCAAGATCGGGGGTGGTGGGCTGAAGCTTTCTTT,CASSQDRGWWAEAFF
TRBV29-1,-,TRBJ2-7,once,TGCAGCGTTGAAACGGGGTCCTCCTACGAGCAGTACTTC,CSVETGSSYEQYF
TRBV27,-,TRBJ2-7,-,TGTGCCAGCAGTCCAGGGACAAAATCGTCCTACGAGCAGTACTTC,CASSPGTKSSYEQYF
TRBV4-3,-,TRBJ2-2,-,TGCGCCAGCTCACCCCGGGGACCCAACACCGGGGAGCTGTTTTTT,CASSPRGPNTGELFF
TRBV11-2,-,TRBJ2-7,-,TGTGCCAGCAGCTTAGGATCCGGGGGTCGGCAGTCCTACGAGCAGTACTTC,CASSLGSGGRQSYEQYF
TRBV27,TRBD1,TRBJ1-1,-,TGTGCCAGCAGTTTATCTAGACAGGGAAACACTGAAGCTTTCTTT,CASSLSRQGNTEAFF
TRBV9,-,TRBJ2-2,-,TGTGCCAGCAGCGCCTCTGGGACCGGGGAGCTGTTTTTT,CASSASGTGELFF
TRBV28,TRBD1,TRBJ2-7,-,TGTGCCACCCTCAGTAGAGGGACAGGATACGAGCAGTACTTC,CATLSRGTGYEQYF
TRBV28,TRBD1,TRBJ2-4,-,TGTGCCAGCAGTCAGACAGGGAGAGTGGCCAAAAACATTCAGTACTTC,CASSQTGRVAKNIQYF
TRBV25-1,-,TRBJ2-5,-,TGTGCCAGCACCTTGGGGGGCCACGAGACCCAGTACTTC,CASTLGGHETQYF
TRBV28,-,TRBJ2-5,-,TGTGCCAGCAGTTTAGGGCTGACGAGCCAAGAGACCCAGTACTTC,CASSLGLTSQETQYF
TRBV7-8,-,TRBJ2-5,-,TGTGCCAGCAGCTCCCCCGGTGAGACCCAGTACTTC,CASSSPGETQYF
TRBV7-9,-,TRBJ1-1,-,TGTGCCAGCAGCCCTTACCTTACCCCTGAAGCTTTCTTT,CASSPYLTPEAFF
TRBV4-1,TRBD2,TRBJ2-5,once,TGCGCCAGCAGCCTATTAGCGGGAGGGCCCTTTCAAGAGCAGTACTTC,CASSLLAGGPFQEQYF
TRBV19,TRBD1,TRBJ2-3,-,TGTGCCAGTAGTTCACACCGGGACAGGAGCACAGATACGCAGTATTTT,CASSSHRDRSTDTQYF
TRBV29-1,TRBD2,TRBJ2-5,-,TGCAGCGTCCCCCCCCGAGCTAGCGGGAGGCTACAAGAGACCCAGTACTTC,CSVPPRASGRLQETQYF
TRBV27,-,TRBJ2-7,-,TGTGCCAGCAGTTTAAACCCGGAGTCCTACGAGCAGTACTTC,CASSLNPESYEQYF
TRBV6-1,-,TRBJ1-2,-,TGTGCCAGCAGTGAAATGGGAGCTAACTATGGCTACACCTTC,CASSEMGANYGYTF
TRBV9,TRBD1,TRBJ1-5,few,TGTGCCAGCAGCACCGGGACAGGGAGGCAGCCCCAGCATTTT,CASSTGTGRQPQHF
TRBV15,TRBD2,TRBJ2-1,-,TGTGCCACCAGCAGCGTCATGGAGAGCGGGAGTGGTAATGAGCAGTTCTTC,CATSSVMESGSGNEQFF
TRBV27,TRBD1,TRBJ1-2,-,TGTGCCAGCAGTTTCGGACAGGGTGCGAACTATGGCTACACCTTC,CASSFGQGANYGYTF
TRBV29-1,-,TRBJ2-7,once,TGCAGCGTTGGGGGGGACTACGAGCAGTACTTC,CSVGGDYEQYF
TRBV19,-,TRBJ2-3,-,TGTGCCAGTAAATGGACTCCGGGCGGCACAGATACGCAGTATTTT,CASKWTPGGTDTQYF
TRBV4-1,-,TRBJ2-1,-,TGCGCCAGCAGCCAGCCTGGCCTCGGACGGATCTACAATGAGCAGTTCTTC,CASSQPGLGRIYNEQFF
TRBV15,TRBD2,TRBJ2-1,-,TGTGCCACCAGCGCCGGGGGGGAAAAAAATGAGCAGTTCTTC,CATSAGGEKNEQFF
TRBV5-1,-,TRBJ2-1,-,TGCGCCAGCAGCTTCCTCTCCGGGGTTACCCCTGAGCAGTTCTTC,CASSFLSGVTPEQFF
TRBV7-9,TRBD1,TRBJ2-7,once,TGTGCCAGCAGCCCAACACTTCCGACAGGGGCCAGCGAGCAGTACTTC,CASSPTLPTGASEQYF
TRBV2,-,TRBJ2-1,-,TGTGCCAGCAGTGAAAGGGCGGGACCTAGCAATGAGCAGTTCTTC,CASSERAGPSNEQFF
TRBV30,TRBD2,TRBJ2-1,-,TGTGCCTGGAGTAGGGCGGGAGGCTCCTACAATGAGCAGTTCTTC,CAWSRAGGSYNEQFF
TRBV27,TRBD2,TRBJ2-7,-,TGTGCCAGCAGTTTATCGAGGGGGGCGACTAGCGGGGCCTACGAGCAGTACTTC,CASSLSRGATSGAYEQYF
TRBV28,-,TRBJ2-2,-,TGTGCCAGCAGTTTATTGACTACAGGGAACACCGGGGAGCTGTTTTTT,CASSLLTTGNTGELFF
TRBV25-1,-,TRBJ1-5,-,TGTGCCAGCAGTGAGACCCCAGGGTGGGGGCGGGTGGAGCCCCAGCATTTT,CASSETPGWGRVEPQHF
TRBV7-6,-,TRBJ2-1,-,TGTGCCAGCAGCTTAGATCCGGGGTCCACCTACAATGAGCAGTTCTTC,CASSLDPGSTYNEQFF
TRBV9,-,TRBJ1-1,-,TGTGCCAGCAGCGTAGCCGGGGGTGCCACTGAAGCTTTCTTT,CASSVAGGATEAFF